This T cell receptor beta chain was obtained from a study of OX40 agonist ivuxolimab in advanced cancers. For the study at large: The patients received ivuxolimab by intravenous route every 2 weeks at 0.01 to 10 mg/kg.

Germline-derived CDR1 and CDR2 are SGDLS and YYNGEE. Trimming at V came to 3 bases and at J to 6 bases, leaving 9 bases not matched to a gene. This CDR3 is 15 amino acids long. Method: immunoSEQ multiplex PCR; TCRdb's copy keeps in-frame clones and lacks some. The top ten hold around 0.76% of the sample, which has some 90,000 clones, around 90% seen once. V gene TRBV9 combines with J gene TRBJ2-3, with 8 nucleotides matching TRBD2. Sample: CD4+ or CD8+ T cells sorted from blood, taken in a trial of the OX40 agonist ivuxolimab. This sequence originates from an adult with an advanced solid tumor such as melanoma, head and neck, liver or kidney cancer. CDR3 nucleotides: TGTGCCAGCAGCGCAGGAGCGGGGGTTGGGGATACGCAGTATTTT. This translates into CASSAGAGVGDTQYF.